This TCR beta chain was recovered during a study of OX40 agonist ivuxolimab in advanced cancers. Overall study: The group had a mean age of around 60 years, ranged from 23 to 79, and was 82.7% male.

The germline gives CDR1 MNHNY, CDR2 SVGAGI (reference sequence). V lost 1 base and J 5 bases, leaving 17 bases between the germline ends. The CDR3 is made up of 16 amino acids. This table comes from immunoSEQ multiplex PCR, and its TCRdb copy is limited to in-frame clones, with some not included. The repertoire holds around 45,000 clones, roughly nine tenths seen once, with less than 8% in the top ten. This material consisted of CD4+ or CD8+ T cells sorted from blood, taken in a trial of the OX40 agonist ivuxolimab. J is TRBJ2-5 and V is TRBV6-6; D ambiguous. This receptor was taken from an adult with an advanced solid tumor such as melanoma, head and neck, liver or kidney cancer. DNA for the CDR3: TGTGCCAGCAGTTACTATAAGAAGCCGCGTAGGGAGACCCAGTACTTC. This gives the protein CASSYYKKPRRETQYF.